This T cell receptor beta chain was recovered during a study of breast tumors, draining lymph nodes, adjacent tissues. Trimming stripped 4 bases from V and 5 bases from J, with 16 bases between. This CDR3 region has 15 residues. CDR1 SNHLY and CDR2 FYNNEI come from the germline V gene. TCRdb fed the multiplex PCR reads into MiXCR, producing one record per CDR3 protein. The sample consists of some 66,000 distinct CDR3 sequences, around 52% of them appearing once. This sequence originates from a female donor with breast cancer. Some clones in this sample may be carry-over from other donors' samples. The sequencing input was breast tumor tissue. This chain connects TRBV2 to TRBJ2-3; maybe TRBD2 (5 bases). Here the CDR3 DNA reads TGTGCCAGCAGTGCAGTGGTAGCGTTCCGAGATACGCAGTATTTT. Translated: CASSAVVAFRDTQYF.